The 8 T cell receptor beta chains given below trace back to one sample, sequenced in a study of shared clonotypes between healthy human individuals. Assay: immunoSEQ multiplex PCR; the TCRdb copy retains only in-frame clones and omits some. The sample has about 330,000 clones; roughly 91% are singletons. Sequencing input: memory CD8+ T cells sorted from blood. Stated subset: CD45RO+ cells pooled with CCR7-negative TemRA cells. These receptors all stem from a man younger than 35 in good health.

This chain joins TRBV6-4 and TRBJ2-3; D is unresolved. The CDR3 sequence is 15 residues long. V lost 3 bases and J 1 base, leaving 11 bases between the germline ends. Germline CDR1 is MRHNA and CDR2 is SNTAGT. CDR3 in amino acids: CASSERPIGTDTQYF. CDR3 DNA sequence: TGTGCCAGCAGTGAACGGCCGATCGGCACAGATACGCAGTATTTT.

V usage is TRBV11-2 and J usage is TRBJ2-2, with a tentative D call TRBD1 (6 bases). This CDR3 region has 17 residues. The germline V and J ends were trimmed by 3 bases and 1 base, with 15 bases remaining between them. Germline CDR1 and CDR2: SGHAT and FQNNGV. The CDR3 coding sequence is TGTGCCAGCAGCTTCTTCGTCCGGGACAAGAACACCGGGGAGCTGTTTTTT. It is translated as CASSFFVRDKNTGELFF.

V gene TRBV5-4 combines with J gene TRBJ2-3; D is unclear. V was trimmed by 0 bases and J by 0 bases, leaving 11 bases between them. Per the germline V gene, CDR1 is SGHNT and CDR2 is YYREEE (reference sequence). This CDR3 has 16 amino acids. The CDR3 reads CASSLVPEPSTDTQYF. The CDR3 nucleotides read TGTGCCAGCAGCTTGGTCCCGGAACCTAGCACAGATACGCAGTATTTT.

This clone appeared a few times. This chain joins TRBV15 and TRBJ1-2, with D unresolved. CDR1 LNHNV and CDR2 YYDKDF come from the germline V gene (reference sequence). The CDR3 covers 17 residues. The V gene lost 0 bases and the J gene lost 3 bases, with 17 bases spanning the gap. As DNA, the CDR3 is TGTGCCACCAGCAGAGATTCAGGTTCCGTTTCCTACTATGGCTACACCTTC. Translated: CATSRDSGSVSYYGYTF.

This chain connects TRBV10-1 to TRBJ1-2; 8 nucleotides agree with TRBD1. J gave up 8 bases and V 8 bases, and 7 bases lay outside the gene matches. Germline CDR1 reads WNHNN; CDR2 reads SYGVQD (reference sequence). This CDR3 is 12 amino acids long. The CDR3 loop is CASQDRDRGYTF. CDR3 in DNA: TGCGCCAGCCAGGACAGGGATAGAGGCTACACCTTC.

V and J are TRBV19 and TRBJ2-3, with a tentative D call TRBD2 (6 bases). Germline V gene sequence: CDR1 LNHDA, CDR2 SQIVND (reference sequence). Trimming removed 10 bases from V and 2 bases from J, with 13 bases in between. This CDR3 is 13 amino acids long. The chain's CDR3 is CAIRDLFTDTQYF. CDR3 DNA: TGTGCCATTAGGGACTTGTTCACAGATACGCAGTATTTT. Variable domain in full (rest from reference TRBV19 and TRBJ2-3): DGGITQSPKYLFRKEGQNVTLSCEQNLNHDAMYWYRQDPGQGLRLIYYSQIVNDFQKGDIAEGYSVSREKKESFPLTVTSAQKNPTAFYLCAIRDLFTDTQYFGPGTRLTVL.

The rearrangement joins TRBV13 to TRBJ2-7, with D tentatively TRBD1 (6 bases). Germline V gene sequence: CDR1 PRHDT, CDR2 FYEKMQ (reference sequence). With 1 base removed from V and 4 bases from J, the gap between germline ends came to 14 bases. There are 15 residues in the CDR3. The CDR3 sequence is CASSLVSGEPYEQYF. For the CDR3, the DNA is TGTGCCAGCAGCTTAGTGTCAGGGGAGCCTTACGAGCAGTACTTC.

The chain links TRBV7-9 to TRBJ2-3; 10 bases are shared with TRBD2. Losses at the gene ends were 7 bases for V and 5 bases for J; bases not matched to a gene: 9. CDR3 length: 15 residues. Germline V gene lookup returns CDR1 SEHNR and CDR2 FQNEAQ (reference sequence). In nucleotides, the CDR3 is TGTGCCAGCACCACCACTAGCGGGGTTGAAGATACGCAGTATTTT. Translation: CASTTTSGVEDTQYF.